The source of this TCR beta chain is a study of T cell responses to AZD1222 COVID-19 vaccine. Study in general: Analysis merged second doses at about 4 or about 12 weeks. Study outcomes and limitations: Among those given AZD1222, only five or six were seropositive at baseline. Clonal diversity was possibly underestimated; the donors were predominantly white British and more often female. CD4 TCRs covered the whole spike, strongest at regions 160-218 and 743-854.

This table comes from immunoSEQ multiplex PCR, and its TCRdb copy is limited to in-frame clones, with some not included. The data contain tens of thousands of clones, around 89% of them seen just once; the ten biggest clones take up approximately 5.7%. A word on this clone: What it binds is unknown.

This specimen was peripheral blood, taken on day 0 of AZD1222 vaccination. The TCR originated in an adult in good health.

For the CDR3, the DNA is TGTGCCAGCAGTGACTACAGGGCGGGGGCGTATGGCTACACCTTC. It is translated as CASSDYRAGAYGYTF. The chain has TRBV25-1 and TRBJ1-2, with TRBD1 as a possible D gene (6 bases). CDR1 is MGHDK, CDR2 SYGVNS, per germline. The CDR3 runs to 15 residues. V was shortened by 3 bases and J by 5 bases, with 16 bases between the two germline ends.